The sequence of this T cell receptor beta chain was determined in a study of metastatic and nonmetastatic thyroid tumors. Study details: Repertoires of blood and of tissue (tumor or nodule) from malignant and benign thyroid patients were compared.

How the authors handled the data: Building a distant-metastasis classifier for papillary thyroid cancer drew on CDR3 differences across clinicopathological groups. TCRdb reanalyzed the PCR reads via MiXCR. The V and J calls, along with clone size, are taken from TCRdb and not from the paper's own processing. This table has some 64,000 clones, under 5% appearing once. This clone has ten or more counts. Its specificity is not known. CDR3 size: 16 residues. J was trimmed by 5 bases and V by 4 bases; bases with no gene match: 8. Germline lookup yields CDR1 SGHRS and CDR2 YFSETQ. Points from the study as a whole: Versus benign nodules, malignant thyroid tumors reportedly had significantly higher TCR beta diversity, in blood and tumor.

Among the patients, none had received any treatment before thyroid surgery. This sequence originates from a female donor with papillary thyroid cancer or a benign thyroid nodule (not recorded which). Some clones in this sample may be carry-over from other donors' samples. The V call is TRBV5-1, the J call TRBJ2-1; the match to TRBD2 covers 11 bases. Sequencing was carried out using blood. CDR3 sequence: CASSRSPGLADNEQFF. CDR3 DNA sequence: TGCGCCAGCAGCAGGTCACCGGGACTAGCGGACAATGAGCAGTTCTTC.